A single sample gave rise to the 17 T cell receptor beta chains below, sequenced in a study of blood T cells in healthy people across ages. Alongside a J-beta primer mix, a sample-barcoded 5' primer served in a second PCR lasting 7 to 11 cycles. Each CDR3 protein is one row after TCRdb ran MiXCR on the 5' RACE reads. The repertoire holds over a million distinct CDR3 sequences, roughly 24% seen once, with 0.65% to 0.95% in the top ten. These records were also assigned to another study, of T cells of mothers and their children.

The specimen was blood. The receptors were gathered from a girl aged 2 to 10 in good health.

The chain recombines TRBV6-2 or TRBV6-3 with TRBJ1-5; D not resolved. TRBJ2-3 matches the DNA end more closely, so the J call is doubtful. Germline CDR1 and CDR2: MNHEY and SVGEGT. The CDR3 length is 13 residues. This CDR3 is CASNGRYNQPQYF. The CDR3 region has the DNA TGTGCCAGCAACGGACGTTACAATCAGCCCCAGTATTTT.

The rearrangement links TRBV7-3 to TRBJ2-3; TRBD2 matches at 8 bases. Germline CDR1 reads SGHTA; CDR2 reads FQGTGA. This CDR3 has 16 amino acids. Germline trimming cut 5 bases from V and 6 bases from J; bases unmatched to any gene: 13. The CDR3 region is CASSPGGSFPPDTQYF. Here the CDR3 DNA reads TGTGCCAGCAGCCCGGGGGGGTCCTTCCCCCCGGATACGCAGTATTTT.

This clonotype has a handful of counts. CDR3 in amino acids: CASSEGQGRFGYTF. Written as DNA, the CDR3 is TGTGCCAGCAGTGAAGGGCAGGGAAGGTTCGGCTACACCTTC. The V gene is TRBV6-1, the J gene TRBJ1-2; possibly TRBD1 for D (5 bases). Looked up from germline, CDR1 is MNHNS and CDR2 is SASEGT. The CDR3 spans 14 residues. V was shortened by 1 base and J by 8 bases, with 14 bases between the two germline ends.

Remarks on this clonotype: At one end, the junction sequence differs from germline, possibly due to a read error. The genes are TRBV15 and TRBJ1-1; no clear D. Germline CDR1 reads LNHNV; CDR2 reads YYDKDF (reference sequence). This CDR3 is built from 15 residues. CDR3: CATSRTRSWNTEAFF. As DNA, the CDR3 is TGTGCCACCAGCAGAACACGGAGCTGGAACACCGAAGCTTTCTTT. Full variable domain (missing parts from reference TRBV15 and TRBJ1-1): DAMVIQNPRYQVTQFGKPVTLSCSQTLNHNVMYWYQQKSSQAPKLLFHYYDKDFNNEADTPDNFQSRRPNTSFCFLDIRSPGLGDTAMYLCATSRTRSWNTEAFFGQGTRLTVV.

This sequence joins TRBV11-2 and TRBJ2-5, with a tentative D call TRBD1 (6 bases). The CDR3 is 13 residues long. Trimming took 5 bases from V and 10 from J, leaving 17 bases between them. Per germline, CDR1 SGHAT and CDR2 FQNNGV. The CDR3 loop reads CASSLAGDPYQYF. CDR3 in DNA: TGTGCCAGCAGCCTCGCAGGGGATCCCTACCAGTACTTC.

This clonotype was counted a few times. V gene TRBV5-5 combines with J gene TRBJ2-5; D remains ambiguous. Trimming shortened V by 2 bases and J by 4 bases, and 9 bases separated the two germline ends. The CDR3 length is 13 residues. Germline lookup yields CDR1 SGHKS and CDR2 YYEKEE (reference sequence). This chain's CDR3 is CASSLFSTETQYF. The CDR3 DNA sequence: TGTGCCAGCAGCTTATTTAGCACAGAGACCCAGTACTTC.

Concerning this clonotype: The limits of the CDR3 on the DNA are not certain, so only TCRdb's listed CDR3 is given. The chain joins TRBV28 to TRBJ1-4; the D call TRBD1 from the table was never checked on the DNA. CDR1 and CDR2 (germline): MDHEN, SYDVKM. A total of 16 residues make up the CDR3, ends included. CDR3 sequence reads: CASSFGEGATNEKLFF.

This clonotype was counted between two and nine times. The chain joins TRBV7-9 to TRBJ2-2; possible D gene TRBD1, 6 bases. Germline lookup yields CDR1 SEHNR and CDR2 FQNEAQ (reference sequence). The V and J ends lost 5 bases and 4 bases respectively, with 14 bases between them. This CDR3 contains 15 residues. CDR3 residues: CASSERTVSTGELFF. The CDR3 DNA sequence: TGTGCCAGCAGCGAAAGGACAGTAAGCACCGGGGAGCTGTTTTTT.

V is TRBV14 and J is TRBJ2-3; D is uncertain. Trimming took 1 base from V and 7 from J, leaving 12 bases between them. Germline CDR1 and CDR2: SGHDN and FVKESK. CDR3 length equals 14 residues. The CDR3 is CASSQGKGVYTQYF. Here the CDR3 DNA reads TGTGCCAGCAGCCAAGGGAAGGGCGTGTATACGCAGTATTTT.

The chain recombines TRBV7-2 with TRBJ1-3, with unresolved D. With 1 base removed from V and 0 bases from J, the gap between germline ends came to 4 bases. Germline CDR1 SGHTA, CDR2 FQGNSA. CDR3 size: 14 residues. CDR3 residues: CASSLEFSGNTIYF. The CDR3 nucleotides read TGTGCCAGCAGCTTAGAGTTCTCTGGAAACACCATATATTTT. Based on the CDR3 plus reference TRBV7-2 and TRBJ1-3, the full variable domain is GAGVSQSPSNKVTEKGKDVELRCDPISGHTALYWYRQSLGQGLEFLIYFQGNSAPDKSGLPSDRFSAERTGGSVSTLTIQRTQQEDSAVYLCASSLEFSGNTIYFGEGSWLTVV.

The chain combines TRBV20-1 with TRBJ2-1, with D perhaps TRBD2 (7 bases). This CDR3 has 13 residues. Trimming stripped 7 bases from V and 1 base from J, with 11 bases between. Germline V gene sequence: CDR1 DFQATT, CDR2 SNEGSKA (reference sequence). The CDR3 here is CSGGGPSYNEQFF. CDR3 DNA: TGCAGTGGGGGGGGCCCGTCCTACAATGAGCAGTTCTTC.

The chain combines TRBV12-3 or TRBV12-4 with TRBJ1-4; D might be TRBD1 (5 bases). Between the trimmed V and J ends, which lost 1 base and 5 bases, there was a span of 11 bases. This CDR3 contains 15 residues. CDR3 protein: CASSLGTGLNEKLFF. For the CDR3, the DNA is TGTGCCAGCAGTTTAGGGACGGGACTAAATGAAAAACTGTTTTTT.

This clonotype was seen only a few times. For the CDR3, the DNA is TGTGCCACCAGCAGAGATTTTTCGACTAGCGGGGTCACAGATACGCAGTATTTT. Protein product: CATSRDFSTSGVTDTQYF. This chain links TRBV15 with TRBJ2-3; 11 nucleotides line up with TRBD2. V lost 0 bases, J lost 2 bases, and 7 bases stayed unmatched. The CDR3 totals 18 residues. The V gene's germline CDR1 is LNHNV and CDR2 YYDKDF (reference sequence).

This rearrangement joins TRBV27 to TRBJ2-1; 10 nucleotides agree with TRBD2. The CDR3 is 14 amino acids. The trim removed 8 bases at V and 5 bases at J, leaving 6 bases unmatched. The V gene's germline CDR1 is MNHEY and CDR2 SMNVEV (reference sequence). The CDR3 region is CASYGLAVNNEQFF. The CDR3, as DNA: TGTGCCAGCTATGGACTAGCGGTCAACAATGAGCAGTTCTTC.

This clonotype has more than one count but fewer than ten. J is TRBJ2-5 and V is TRBV29-1, with TRBD2 as a possible D gene (7 bases). Trimming removed 2 bases at V and 9 bases at J, with 19 bases between. Per germline, CDR1 SQVTM and CDR2 ANQGSEA. CDR3 size: 14 residues. CDR3 residues: CSVEFGGTGGSQYF. The DNA of the CDR3 is TGCAGCGTTGAATTTGGGGGCACGGGGGGCTCCCAGTACTTC.

The chain employs TRBV20-1 and TRBJ2-1; 10 bases are a match to TRBD2. Germline V gene data show CDR1 as DFQATT and CDR2 as SNEGSKA (reference sequence). Trimming at V came to 6 bases and at J to 6 bases, leaving 8 bases not matched to a gene. This CDR3 has 14 amino acids. The CDR3 region has the DNA TGCAGTGCGCCAGCGGGAGGGCCGATCAATGAGCAGTTCTTC. This sequence encodes CSAPAGGPINEQFF.

As regards this clonotype: A much larger clone differs by one base, so this may be a read error. CDR3 protein: CARSQGAGGPYEQYF. The CDR3 DNA follows: TGCGCCAGGAGCCAAGGAGCGGGAGGTCCCTACGAGCAGTACTTC. V and J are TRBV4-1 and TRBJ2-1; 9 nucleotides match TRBD2. The end of the DNA is better explained by TRBJ2-7, so the J call may be wrong. The CDR3 sequence is 15 residues long. Germline CDR1 and CDR2: MGHRA and YSYEKL.